The 17 T cell receptor beta chains below all came from one sample that was sequenced in a study of identical twins. In TCRdb, the 5' RACE reads were re-called with MiXCR into one record per CDR3 protein. The sample includes just under 550,000 distinct CDR3 sequences, 15% seen only once; the top ten take roughly 0.43%. This same sample was also part of a study on yellow fever vaccine responses in identical twins.

Sequencing was carried out using CD4+ T cells sorted from blood. Receptors originate from a woman aged 18-29 years in good health.

Only a few counts were recorded for this clonotype. The chain combines TRBV6-1 with TRBJ1-3; no clear D. CDR3 length: 13 residues. The V end was cut by 8 bases, the J end by 4 bases, with 12 bases between. The V gene's germline CDR1 is MNHNS and CDR2 SASEGT. CDR3 amino acids: CASRAALGNTIYF. The CDR3 DNA reads as TGTGCCAGCCGAGCCGCCTTAGGAAACACCATATATTTT.

This clonotype was counted between two and nine times. The chain uses TRBV4-2 and TRBJ2-3; tentatively, D is TRBD2 (6 bases). V was clipped by 0 bases and J by 5 bases, with 15 bases between them. Germline loops: CDR1 LGHNA, CDR2 YNFKEQ. The CDR3 is made up of 16 amino acids. CDR3 residues: CASSQDRAGSRDTQYF. As DNA, the CDR3 is TGTGCCAGCAGCCAAGATAGGGCGGGGAGCCGAGATACGCAGTATTTT.

This clonotype was detected only a few times. V gene TRBV12-5 combines with J gene TRBJ2-1, with 9 bases aligning to TRBD2. J was trimmed by 6 bases and V by 4 bases; bases with no gene match: 10. The CDR3 runs 16 residues. Germline V gives CDR1 LGHNT, CDR2 FRNRAP. The CDR3 bases are TGTGCTAGTGGTTCGCGGACTAGCGATAGATTCAATGAGCAGTTCTTC. This gives the protein CASGSRTSDRFNEQFF.

This clonotype has just a few counts. The rearrangement uses TRBV7-8 and TRBJ2-1; D tentatively fits TRBD1 or TRBD2 (5 bases each). CDR3 size: 15 residues. V dropped 5 bases and J dropped 6 bases, with 17 bases sitting between them. Germline CDR1 SGHVS, CDR2 FQNEAQ. The chain's CDR3 is CASSQTGASLNEQFF. The CDR3 nucleotides read TGTGCCAGCAGCCAAACCGGGGCATCCCTCAATGAGCAGTTCTTC. Full variable domain (outside the CDR3, taken from reference TRBV7-8 and TRBJ2-1): GAGVSQSPRYKVAKRGQDVALRCDPISGHVSLFWYQQALGQGPEFLTYFQNEAQLDKSGLPSDRFFAERPEGSVSTLKIQRTQQEDSAVYLCASSQTGASLNEQFFGPGTRLTVL.

The rearrangement joins TRBV3-1 to TRBJ1-2; 7 nucleotides agree with TRBD1. V was pared by 0 bases and J by 4 bases, with 8 bases of the junction left unmatched. Germline V CDR1 and CDR2: LGHDT, YNNKEL (reference sequence). The CDR3 runs 16 residues. The CDR3 region has the DNA TGTGCCAGCAGCCAAGATCCTGGACAGGTTACCTATGGCTACACCTTC. Residues: CASSQDPGQVTYGYTF.

The sample holds a few counts of this clonotype. This chain joins TRBV12-3 or TRBV12-4 and TRBJ2-2; 15 bases line up with TRBD2. Trimming at V came to 7 bases and at J to 5 bases, leaving 8 bases not matched to a gene. This CDR3 has 17 amino acids. The CDR3 DNA reads as TGTGCCAGCAACAACCCGGGACTAGCGGGAGGAACCGGGGAGCTGTTTTTT. Translating gives CASNNPGLAGGTGELFF.

This clonotype occurred many times. The chain recombines TRBV27 with TRBJ2-1; D perhaps matches TRBD2 (6 bases). Germline V CDR1 and CDR2: MNHEY, SMNVEV (reference sequence). Trimming pared 5 bases from V and 3 bases from J, leaving 17 bases between. The CDR3 runs 16 residues. The CDR3 loop is CASSASLAGFYNEQFF. Here the CDR3 DNA reads TGTGCCAGCAGTGCCTCCCTGGCGGGATTCTACAATGAGCAGTTCTTC.

The chain employs TRBV7-2 and TRBJ1-1, with D hard to call. The length of the CDR3 is 19 residues. Germline V lookup: CDR1 SGHTA, CDR2 FQGNSA. V lost 2 bases to trimming and J lost 2 bases, with 24 bases between them. CDR3 sequence (DNA): TGTGCCAGCAGCTTACGCCCTCTGCCCTTGGAGACTCAAAACACTGAAGCTTTCTTT. It is translated as CASSLRPLPLETQNTEAFF.

This clonotype was counted many times. The chain joins TRBV3-1 to TRBJ2-1, with D maybe TRBD2 (6 bases). Trimming left V 1 base short and J 4 bases short, with 14 bases between. CDR1 and CDR2 from the germline V gene are LGHDT and YNNKEL (reference sequence). The CDR3 length is 16 residues. The CDR3 bases are TGTGCCAGCAGCCAAGTCCCGATGGCGGGATACAATGAGCAGTTCTTC. This translates into CASSQVPMAGYNEQFF.

This clonotype was detected many times. The chain combines TRBV12-3 or TRBV12-4 with TRBJ1-4; possibly TRBD1 for D (6 bases). This CDR3 contains 15 residues. Trimming pared 7 bases from V and 2 bases from J, leaving 14 bases between. The CDR3 here is CASNTGRVTNEKLFF. The CDR3, as DNA: TGTGCCAGCAACACAGGGAGGGTCACTAATGAAAAACTGTTTTTT.

The rearrangement uses TRBV20-1 and TRBJ2-7; the match to TRBD2 covers 8 bases. V gave up 5 bases and J gave up 1 base; unmatched junction bases: 7. Germline assignment: CDR1 DFQATT and CDR2 SNEGSKA (reference sequence). The CDR3 is made up of 14 amino acids. CDR3 residues: CSAASGGISYEQYF. In DNA form, the CDR3 reads TGCAGTGCTGCCTCGGGAGGGATATCCTACGAGCAGTACTTC.

A few counts support this clonotype. The V gene is TRBV12-3 or TRBV12-4, the J gene TRBJ1-1, with D possibly being TRBD1 (5 bases). This CDR3 has 13 amino acids. V was pared by 6 bases and J by 3 bases, with 11 bases between. The CDR3 DNA sequence: TGTGCCAGCAGACCAGGGTTTTACACTGAAGCTTTCTTT. Its translation is CASRPGFYTEAFF.

The rearrangement uses TRBV12-3 or TRBV12-4 and TRBJ2-7; 9 positions agree with TRBD1. The CDR3 runs 13 residues. Trimming cost V 7 bases and J 6 bases; bases outside gene matches: 7. CDR3 sequence: CASTKGQGSEQYV. The CDR3 DNA reads TGTGCCAGCACCAAAGGACAGGGGAGCGAGCAGTACGTC.

This clonotype was observed a handful of times. The V call is TRBV9, the J call TRBJ1-2; the match to TRBD1 covers 9 bases. The CDR3 loop spans 16 amino acids. V was pared by 3 bases and J by 0 bases, with 6 bases of the junction left unmatched. Germline CDR1 reads SGDLS; CDR2 reads YYNGEE. The CDR3 loop is CASSGVGTGTNYGYTF. The CDR3, as DNA: TGTGCCAGCAGCGGAGTCGGGACAGGGACTAACTATGGCTACACCTTC.

This clonotype was observed many times. This CDR3 is CASSFGTRSGNTIYF. DNA for the CDR3: TGTGCCAGCAGTTTTGGTACGCGCTCTGGAAACACCATATATTTT. The genes are TRBV12-3 or TRBV12-4 and TRBJ1-3; D ambiguous. The length of the CDR3 is 15 residues. Trimming stripped 3 bases from V and 0 bases from J, with 9 bases between.

This rearrangement joins TRBV20-1 to TRBJ2-7, with 7 bases matching TRBD1. V lost 4 bases and J lost 5; bases outside the gene matches: 5. The CDR3 runs to 12 residues. CDR1 is DFQATT, CDR2 SNEGSKA, per germline (reference sequence). The CDR3 DNA is TGCAGTGCTACGACAGGGAGAGACGAGCAGTACTTC. It yields the protein CSATTGRDEQYF.

The rearrangement joins TRBV4-1 to TRBJ1-3; D is unclear. There are 15 residues in the CDR3. With 4 bases removed from V and 4 bases from J, the gap between germline ends came to 14 bases. The germline V gene encodes CDR1 MGHRA and CDR2 YSYEKL. DNA of the CDR3: TGCGCCAGCAGCCGATACCGGGAGGAAGGAAACACCATATATTTT. Its translation: CASSRYREEGNTIYF.